The 24 T cell receptor beta chains presented below share a single source sample, sequenced in a study of blood T cell repertoires in COVID-19. Generated by immunoSEQ multiplex PCR, the TCRdb table keeps only in-frame clones and is missing some. This table holds approximately 170,000 clones, approximately 84% found once. Sequenced sample: PBMCs or T cells enriched from blood (not recorded which). Receptors were obtained from a woman aged 25 to 39 who had recovered from COVID-19.

This clone has just one count. CDR3 sequence reads: CASRGAEAFF. The CDR3 nucleotides read TGTGCCAGCAGGGGAGCTGAAGCTTTCTTT. The J gene is TRBJ1-1, the V gene TRBV13; D ambiguous. Germline assignment: CDR1 PRHDT and CDR2 FYEKMQ (reference sequence). The CDR3 has 10 residues. Trimming cost V 6 bases and J 6 bases, with 5 bases left between them.

This sequence joins TRBV9 and TRBJ1-5, with a tentative D call TRBD1 (5 bases). Germline-derived CDR1 and CDR2 are SGDLS and YYNGEE. V was clipped by 3 bases and J by 3 bases, with 10 bases between them. The length of the CDR3 is 14 residues. CDR3 nucleotide sequence: TGTGCCAGCAGCGCCGGGGGAAACAATCAGCCCCAGCATTTT. Protein product: CASSAGGNNQPQHF.

V gene TRBV7-9 combines with J gene TRBJ1-1; 8 bases line up with TRBD1. The V gene's germline CDR1 is SEHNR and CDR2 FQNEAQ (reference sequence). After removal of 5 bases from V and 3 bases from J, the junction contained 2 bases not matched to a gene. This CDR3 contains 13 residues. The CDR3 coding sequence is TGTGCCAGCAGCCAGACAGGGGACACTGAAGCTTTCTTT. It yields the protein CASSQTGDTEAFF.

This clone was observed a handful of times. V usage is TRBV28 and J usage is TRBJ1-6; 11 positions match TRBD1. There are 15 residues in the CDR3. CDR1 MDHEN and CDR2 SYDVKM come from the germline V gene. Trimming cost V 7 bases and J 9 bases; bases outside gene matches: 8. The CDR3 DNA sequence: TGTGCCAGCACCCCCCGGGACAGGGGGGGTTCACCCCTCCACTTT. It codes for CASTPRDRGGSPLHF. Full variable domain (missing parts from reference TRBV28 and TRBJ1-6): DVKVTQSSRYLVKRTGEKVFLECVQDMDHENMFWYRQDPGLGLRLIYFSYDVKMKEKGDIPEGYSVSREKKERFSLILESASTNQTSMYLCASTPRDRGGSPLHFGNGTRLTVT.

V and J are TRBV20-1 and TRBJ2-2, with 10 positions matching TRBD1. The trim removed 3 bases at V and 6 bases at J, leaving 10 bases unmatched. Germline assignment: CDR1 DFQATT and CDR2 SNEGSKA (reference sequence). The CDR3 is 16 residues long. CDR3 sequence: CSASKGFGQGAGELFF. CDR3 nucleotide sequence: TGCAGTGCTAGTAAGGGGTTCGGACAGGGGGCCGGGGAGCTGTTTTTT.

V usage is TRBV19 and J usage is TRBJ2-1; 9 bases map to TRBD2. This CDR3 is 17 amino acids long. Germline V lookup: CDR1 LNHDA, CDR2 SQIVND (reference sequence). The J segment lost 0 bases and the V segment lost 0 bases, leaving 3 bases of the junction unmatched. The CDR3 protein is CASSIETSGHSYNEQFF. The CDR3 DNA is TGTGCCAGTAGTATAGAGACTAGCGGCCACTCCTACAATGAGCAGTTCTTC.

The rearrangement links TRBV30 to TRBJ2-7; D unresolved. The CDR3 length is 15 residues. The germline gives CDR1 GTSNPN, CDR2 SVGIG (reference sequence). Trimming pared 0 bases from V and 2 bases from J, leaving 14 bases between. The CDR3 DNA is TGTGCCTGGAGTGTAGTCAGGAACAGCCCCTACGAGCAGTACTTC. It is translated as CAWSVVRNSPYEQYF.

V usage is TRBV19 and J usage is TRBJ2-5, with no clear D. Between the trimmed V and J ends, which lost 1 base and 6 bases, there was a span of 6 bases. The CDR3 is 12 residues long. Germline CDR1 and CDR2: LNHDA and SQIVND (reference sequence). The CDR3 reads CASSIADKTQYF. The CDR3 nucleotides read TGTGCCAGTAGTATAGCAGATAAGACCCAGTACTTC.

This clone was recorded a few times. The genes are TRBV6-1 and TRBJ1-2; TRBD1 agrees at 7 bases. Germline V gene lookup returns CDR1 MNHNS and CDR2 SASEGT. With 3 bases clipped from V and 4 bases from J, the junction kept 5 bases outside the gene matches. This CDR3 is built from 14 residues. The CDR3 is CASSDGGQLYGYTF. The CDR3 DNA reads as TGTGCCAGCAGTGACGGGGGACAGCTCTATGGCTACACCTTC.

This chain joins TRBV19 and TRBJ1-1; a possible D gene is TRBD1 (6 bases). The CDR3 is made up of 14 amino acids. Trimming cost V 7 bases and J 4 bases, with 16 bases left between them. In germline, CDR1 is LNHDA, CDR2 SQIVND (reference sequence). The CDR3 spells CASTPWGGGTEAFF. DNA for the CDR3: TGTGCCAGTACCCCGTGGGGGGGCGGCACTGAAGCTTTCTTT.

The chain joins TRBV10-3 to TRBJ1-2; D may be TRBD1 (5 bases). Deletions cut 9 bases from V and 2 bases from J, with 25 bases between. Germline V gene lookup returns CDR1 ENHRY and CDR2 SYGVKD. The CDR3 length is 17 residues. CDR3 residues: CAIESGGLGEANYGYTF. The CDR3 DNA is TGTGCCATAGAGTCTGGGGGACTGGGGGAGGCAAACTATGGCTACACCTTC.

The J gene is TRBJ1-5, the V gene TRBV10-3; 10 nucleotides agree with TRBD1. The ends lost 2 bases at V and 7 bases at J; junction bases unmatched: 5. Per the germline V gene, CDR1 is ENHRY and CDR2 is SYGVKD. This CDR3 contains 15 residues. As DNA, the CDR3 is TGTGCCATCAGTGAGGGGGACAGGGGTTACCAGCCCCAGCATTTT. Translating gives CAISEGDRGYQPQHF.

This clone was seen only once. CDR3 in DNA: TGTGCCAGCAGCTTAGAAAATTGGCGGAAAGAGACCCAGTACTTC. Translated, it gives CASSLENWRKETQYF. The genes are TRBV7-8 and TRBJ2-5; D is unresolved. This CDR3 is 15 amino acids long. Trimming took 1 base from V and 3 from J, leaving 12 bases between them. Germline V gives CDR1 SGHVS, CDR2 FQNEAQ.

V is TRBV5-1 and J is TRBJ2-7, with D unclear. Deletions cut 2 bases from V and 4 bases from J, with 10 bases between. The CDR3 covers 13 residues. Germline CDR1 and CDR2: SGHRS and YFSETQ. CDR3 coding DNA: TGCGCCAGCAGCTTAGACCTAGATTACGAGCAGTACTTC. Encoded protein: CASSLDLDYEQYF.

The V and J genes are TRBV28 and TRBJ1-5; maybe TRBD1 (5 bases). The CDR3 spans 13 residues. Trimming shortened V by 6 bases and J by 7 bases, and 13 bases separated the two germline ends. The germline V gene has CDR1 MDHEN and CDR2 SYDVKM. The CDR3 protein is CASRPEGNQPQHF. The DNA of the CDR3 is TGTGCCAGCAGGCCGGAGGGGAACCAGCCCCAGCATTTT.

This clone was counted only a few times. The chain joins TRBV2 to TRBJ2-7, with D tentatively TRBD2 (5 bases). This CDR3 is built from 14 residues. Germline CDR1 and CDR2: SNHLY and FYNNEI. The V and J ends lost 6 bases and 4 bases respectively, with 16 bases between them. The CDR3 DNA reads TGTGCCAGCAGGGTCCGGGGTCTTGCGTACGAGCAGTACTTC. Translated: CASRVRGLAYEQYF.

V gene TRBV6-5 combines with J gene TRBJ1-2; D remains ambiguous. Trimming took off 6 bases at V and 3 bases at J, with 17 bases between the two ends. The germline gives CDR1 MNHEY, CDR2 SVGAGI. The CDR3 is 15 residues long. The chain's CDR3 is CASRVPGGRDYGYTF. The CDR3 region has the DNA TGTGCCAGCAGGGTGCCTGGAGGGAGGGACTATGGCTACACCTTC.

V gene TRBV7-6 combines with J gene TRBJ2-6; D may be TRBD2 (7 bases). The CDR3 length is 19 residues. Trimming took off 5 bases at V and 1 base at J, with 21 bases between the two ends. CDR1 is SGHVS, CDR2 FNYEAQ, per germline. CDR3 sequence: CASSLRGALRGSGANVLTF. CDR3 in DNA: TGTGCCAGCAGCCTTCGGGGGGCGTTAAGGGGATCTGGGGCCAACGTCCTGACTTTC.

This clone was seen ten or more times. This chain uses TRBV10-3 with TRBJ2-2, with a weak D call TRBD1 (6 bases). The CDR3 loop spans 15 amino acids. The V and J ends lost 8 bases and 4 bases respectively, with 17 bases between them. Germline V lookup: CDR1 ENHRY, CDR2 SYGVKD. CDR3 DNA: TGTGCCATCCCCCGGCAGGGGCGACGCACCGGGGAGCTGTTTTTT. It codes for CAIPRQGRRTGELFF.

This rearrangement joins TRBV2 to TRBJ1-1; 10 bases line up with TRBD1. Per germline, CDR1 SNHLY and CDR2 FYNNEI. J was trimmed by 4 bases and V by 5 bases; bases with no gene match: 4. CDR3 length: 14 amino acids. CDR3 in DNA: TGTGCCAGCAGTAGACAGGGGGCGGTCACTGAAGCTTTCTTT. It yields the protein CASSRQGAVTEAFF.

V and J are TRBV7-2 and TRBJ1-4, with a possible D match to TRBD1 (6 bases). Germline V CDR1 and CDR2: SGHTA, FQGNSA. Trimming shortened V by 0 bases and J by 7 bases, and 12 bases separated the two germline ends. This CDR3 has 15 amino acids. CDR3 region: CASSLATGWGEKLFF. CDR3 in DNA: TGTGCCAGCAGCTTAGCTACAGGGTGGGGTGAAAAACTGTTTTTT.

The chain employs TRBV10-1 and TRBJ2-5; 7 nucleotides align to TRBD1. CDR1 WNHNN and CDR2 SYGVQD come from the germline V gene (reference sequence). V trimming: 4 bases; J trimming: 5 bases; junction bases outside the gene matches: 1. The CDR3 covers 12 residues. CDR3 nucleotides: TGCGCCAGCAGTGGACAGGGTGAGACCCAGTACTTC. Translation: CASSGQGETQYF.

This chain links TRBV4-1 with TRBJ2-7; a possible D gene is TRBD2 (6 bases). The CDR3 is 15 residues long. Germline V gene lookup returns CDR1 MGHRA and CDR2 YSYEKL. The V gene lost 4 bases and the J gene lost 3 bases, with 16 bases spanning the gap. CDR3: CASSPQRGSGYEQYF. The CDR3 nucleotides are TGCGCCAGCAGCCCACAACGAGGTAGCGGCTACGAGCAGTACTTC.

The rearrangement joins TRBV3-1 (or the pseudogene TRBV3-2) to TRBJ2-1; 8 bases map to TRBD2. Germline V gene lookup returns CDR1 LGHDT and CDR2 YNNKEL (reference sequence). The CDR3 runs 16 residues. J gave up 6 bases and V 6 bases, and 13 bases lay outside the gene matches. The CDR3 sequence: CASRGLPGLGGNEQFF. DNA for the CDR3: TGTGCCAGCAGAGGGCTTCCGGGACTAGGGGGCAATGAGCAGTTCTTC.